The present T cell receptor (beta chain) was sequenced within a study of T cell repertoires in ileal Crohn's disease (dated by TCRdb to about 2019). In terms of the full investigation: Median disease duration was around eight years, and around a third of patients were identified as active smokers at the time of surgery. Every patient underwent surgery because of a complication, which was stricturing disease in roughly 61% and penetrating disease in 39%. About half of the patients received postoperative therapy: about a dozen received thiopurines and over 15 received anti-TNF agents. M6 samples consisted of neoterminal ileum biopsies collected during postoperative colonoscopy. A prospective multicentre cohort supplied the 55 or so Crohn's disease patients whose TCR repertoires were analysed. Running in parallel with the study was a multicentre cohort set up to find predictors of early endoscopic recurrence following ileocolonic resection. A Rutgeerts score above i0 was used to define endoscopic postoperative recurrence. A total of some 170 mucosal samples from roughly 60 patients were sequenced, collected from several sites on the surgical specimen as well as at postoperative endoscopy.

Read against the paper, the sample's time point label means: neoterminal ileum biopsy at postoperative endoscopy, about 6 months after surgery. To be eligible, patients had to be adults with ileal or ileocolonic Crohn's disease and an indication for ileocolonic resection. Before DNA extraction, whole ileal mucosal biopsies were kept frozen at -80 degrees C. A TRizol-based method was used to extract genomic DNA from the frozen whole biopsies, and the DNA was quantified with a NanoDrop 2000 spectrophotometer. A remark on this clone: Its antigen is not yet known. Nothing much larger sits one base from this clone, and base qualities are not available.

Around 550 nanograms of biopsy DNA per sample were submitted for commercial TCRB immunosequencing. Adaptive Biotechnology amplified CDR3 regions from genomic DNA with a two-step multiplex PCR that controlled for amplification bias. The first PCR used primers for every V and J gene segment; the second PCR added barcodes and Illumina adapters. CDR3 libraries were sequenced using an Illumina instrument. In the source study's methods: The analysis used both the pipelines supplied by the vendor and custom analysis of the raw data in R/Bioconductor with R version 3.3.0. Clonality, which ranges from 0 to 1, was calculated as the inverse of the normalised Shannon entropy across all productive clones. High-frequency clones were defined as the share of the repertoire occupied by the top 100 clones, with only clones passing a 95% confidence test being retained. The Simpson index measured repertoire diversity, and the Morisita-Horn index measured overlap between samples. Drawn from immuneACCESS, this table holds only the in-frame rearrangements with V and J called that TCRdb kept. Clones are partly lost; checked studies trace under half to an unresolved V gene and leave the rest unexplained. For V, J and clone size, that table is used; D and trimming come from the DNA. Across this sample there are around 9,900 clones, with about 80% seen only once. The ten largest account for 19% of the sample.

For CDR1 and CDR2, the germline V gene (reference sequence) lists SEHNR and FQNEAQ. V is clipped by 4 bases and J by 8 bases, and the sequence between their germline boundaries is 6 bases long. The cysteine opens and the phenylalanine closes a CDR3 of 11 amino acids. Only CDR3 DNA remains: 33 bases, in frame from the first base. Paper-wide results and their limitations: Only a subgroup of patients, of unstated size, had their mucosal CD4 and CD8 T cells sorted and sequenced. A significantly higher proportion of clonal expansions was observed in active smokers at surgery than in non-smokers (roughly 27% vs 19%, p=0.02). Compared with CD4 T cells, sorted CD8 T cells held more high-frequency clones, which suggests that the mucosal expansions were mostly CD8. Higher percentages of high-frequency clones at the time of surgery were linked to endoscopic recurrence, and every patient with clonality above 26.8% (18/57) had recurrence. The timing of postoperative endoscopy varied within the first year after surgery, and the median delay was 6.9 months.

The sequenced sample consisted of ileal tissue. This receptor was taken from an adult with Crohn's disease. The chain is assembled from TRBV7-9 and TRBJ1-3, with no reliable assignment of the D segment. The bases read TGTGCCAGCAGCTCAACAGACACCATATATTTT. This encodes CASSSTDTIYF.